Listed below are T cell receptor beta chains from one sample, sequenced in a study of radiation and T cells in renal cell carcinoma. Libraries were prepared by immunoSEQ multiplex PCR; TCRdb keeps only in-frame clonotypes and omits some of them. Of around 140,000 clones listed, roughly 83% are singletons. The sequencing here drew on blood, taken from a patient whose treatment included radiotherapy and nephrectomy. These receptors were collected from a woman in her forties or fifties with renal cell carcinoma. CDR3s include the opening cysteine and the closing phenylalanine or tryptophan. A D gene is named only where the DNA matches it firmly. Some rows mark clone size as missing; the rest say once, few, many or name a class of expanded clone.

D gene,V gene,J gene,clone size,CDR3 protein,CDR3 DNA
NA,TRBV15,TRBJ2-3,once,CATSRANPDTQYF,TGTGCCACCAGCAGGGCAAACCCGGATACGCAGTATTTT
NA,TRBV7-8,TRBJ2-7,NA,CASTERGPSYEQYF,TGTGCCAGCACCGAGAGGGGCCCCTCCTACGAGCAGTACTTC
TRBD1,TRBV5-1,TRBJ1-1,NA,CASSISGGMNTEAFF,TGCGCCAGCAGCATTTCAGGGGGGATGAACACTGAAGCTTTCTTT
TRBD1,TRBV5-6,TRBJ1-2,NA,CASSPGQLYGYTF,TGTGCCAGCAGCCCGGGACAGCTCTATGGCTACACCTTC
NA,TRBV2,TRBJ1-5,NA,CASSGTPIYQPQHF,TGTGCCAGCAGTGGGACACCAATTTATCAGCCCCAGCATTTT
NA,TRBV27,TRBJ2-7,once,CASSPRLRGGQYF,TGTGCCAGCAGTCCGAGGCTCAGGGGAGGGCAGTACTTC
TRBD2,TRBV2,TRBJ2-5,NA,CASRPGTSGRGQETQYF,TGTGCCAGCAGACCCGGGACTAGCGGGAGAGGGCAAGAGACCCAGTACTTC
TRBD1,TRBV10-1,TRBJ2-7,NA,CASSEWTGEYEQYF,TGCGCCAGCAGTGAGTGGACAGGGGAGTACGAGCAGTACTTC
TRBD1,TRBV28,TRBJ1-5,NA,CASSLGTGSNQPQHF,TGTGCCAGCAGCTTGGGGACAGGGAGCAATCAGCCCCAGCATTTT
NA,TRBV6-6,TRBJ2-5,NA,CASHPPFPPETQYF,TGTGCCAGCCATCCCCCCTTCCCACCAGAGACCCAGTACTTC
TRBD2,TRBV9,TRBJ2-3,NA,CASSVVASGISDTQYF,TGTGCCAGCAGCGTAGTTGCTAGCGGGATTTCAGATACGCAGTATTTT